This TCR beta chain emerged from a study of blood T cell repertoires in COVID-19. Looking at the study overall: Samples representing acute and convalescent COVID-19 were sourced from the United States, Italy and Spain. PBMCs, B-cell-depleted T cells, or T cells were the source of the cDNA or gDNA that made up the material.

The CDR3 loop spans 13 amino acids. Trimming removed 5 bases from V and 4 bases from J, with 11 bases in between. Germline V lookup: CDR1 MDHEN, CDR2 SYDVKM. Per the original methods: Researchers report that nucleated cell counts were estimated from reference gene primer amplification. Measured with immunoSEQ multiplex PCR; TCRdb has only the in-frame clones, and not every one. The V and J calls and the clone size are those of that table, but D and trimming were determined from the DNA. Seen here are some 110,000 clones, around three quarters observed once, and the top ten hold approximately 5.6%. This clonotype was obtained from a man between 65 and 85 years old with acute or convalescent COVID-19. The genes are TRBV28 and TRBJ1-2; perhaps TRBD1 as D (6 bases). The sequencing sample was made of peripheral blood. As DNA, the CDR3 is TGTGCCAGCAGTACCCCAGGGGCCTATGGCTACACCTTC. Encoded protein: CASSTPGAYGYTF.